This T cell receptor beta chain appears in the sequencing data of a study of Graves' ophthalmopathy and Graves' hyperthyroidism. Study context: Peripheral blood (taken before any treatment) was collected at initial diagnosis.

The PBMCs used were ones drawn from 10 ml of fresh peripheral blood. From RNA, the CDR3 regions of TCR beta chains were amplified and sequenced. An initial RT-PCR round employing HTBI primers preceded a second-round multiplex PCR. One entry per CDR3 protein, called by TCRdb with MiXCR from the multiplex PCR reads. The sample lists 300,000 to 400,000 distinct CDR3 sequences, 17% occurring once. This clonotype is a singleton in its sample. Its matching antigen is unknown. General study findings and limits: Most thyroid clonotypes expanded beyond 0.001 frequency were also found in blood.

CDR3 size: 16 residues. Germline V lookup: CDR1 MNHEY, CDR2 SMNVEV (reference sequence). Trimming left V 0 bases short and J 1 base short, with 12 bases between. Sequenced material: peripheral blood. This rearrangement joins TRBV27 to TRBJ1-1, with a weak D call TRBD1 (5 bases). This TCR derives from an adult man with Graves' ophthalmopathy. In nucleotides, the CDR3 is TGTGCCAGCAGTTTATCCCTCGGGACTCCGAACACTGAAGCTTTCTTT. This gives the protein CASSLSLGTPNTEAFF.